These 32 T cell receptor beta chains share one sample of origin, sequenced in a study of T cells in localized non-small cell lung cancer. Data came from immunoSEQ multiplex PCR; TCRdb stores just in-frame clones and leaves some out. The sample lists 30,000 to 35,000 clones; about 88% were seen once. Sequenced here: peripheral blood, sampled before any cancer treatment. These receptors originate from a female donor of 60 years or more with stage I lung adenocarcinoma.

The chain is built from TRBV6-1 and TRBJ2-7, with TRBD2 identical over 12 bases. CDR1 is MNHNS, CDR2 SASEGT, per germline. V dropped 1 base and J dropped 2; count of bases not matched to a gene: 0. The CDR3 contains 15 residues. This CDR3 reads CASSEGTSGTYEQYF. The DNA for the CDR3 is TGTGCCAGCAGTGAAGGGACTAGCGGGACCTACGAGCAGTACTTC.

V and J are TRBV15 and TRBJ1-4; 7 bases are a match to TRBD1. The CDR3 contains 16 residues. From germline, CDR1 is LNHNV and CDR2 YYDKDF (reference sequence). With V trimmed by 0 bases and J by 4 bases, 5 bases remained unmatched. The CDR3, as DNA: TGTGCCACCAGCAGAGATCGACAGGGCCGTAATGAAAAACTGTTTTTT. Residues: CATSRDRQGRNEKLFF.

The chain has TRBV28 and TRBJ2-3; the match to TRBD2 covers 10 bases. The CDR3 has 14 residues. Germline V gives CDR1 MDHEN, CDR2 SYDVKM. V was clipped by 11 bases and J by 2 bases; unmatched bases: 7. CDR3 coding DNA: TGTGCCGCACGGACTAGCGGAGCCACAGATACGCAGTATTTT. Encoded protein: CAARTSGATDTQYF. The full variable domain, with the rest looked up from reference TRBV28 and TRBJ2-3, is DVKVTQSSRYLVKRTGEKVFLECVQDMDHENMFWYRQDPGLGLRLIYFSYDVKMKEKGDIPEGYSVSREKKERFSLILESASTNQTSMYLCAARTSGATDTQYFGPGTRLTVL.

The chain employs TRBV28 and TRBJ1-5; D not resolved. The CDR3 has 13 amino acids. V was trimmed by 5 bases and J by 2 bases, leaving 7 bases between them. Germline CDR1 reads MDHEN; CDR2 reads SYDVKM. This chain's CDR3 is CASSPPGNQPQHF. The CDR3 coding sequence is TGTGCCAGCAGTCCTCCGGGCAATCAGCCCCAGCATTTT.

The DNA of the CDR3 is TGTGCCTGGAGTGGTGACAGGAGGAACACTGAAGCTTTCTTT. Its translation is CAWSGDRRNTEAFF. The V and J genes are TRBV30 and TRBJ1-1; the D gene is possibly TRBD1 (6 bases). The CDR3 is made up of 14 amino acids. Germline loops: CDR1 GTSNPN, CDR2 SVGIG (reference sequence). V was clipped by 1 base and J by 1 base, with 10 bases between them.

CDR3 bases: TGTGCCAGCAGCTTTGGGGGAGACAAAGGCACTGAAGCTTTCTTT. Protein: CASSFGGDKGTEAFF. This sequence joins TRBV7-8 and TRBJ1-1; TRBD1 is a possible D gene (5 bases). CDR1 is SGHVS and CDR2 is FQNEAQ in the germline V gene. The CDR3 sequence is 15 residues long. The V end lost 3 bases, the J end lost 4 bases, and 15 bases lay between the germline ends.

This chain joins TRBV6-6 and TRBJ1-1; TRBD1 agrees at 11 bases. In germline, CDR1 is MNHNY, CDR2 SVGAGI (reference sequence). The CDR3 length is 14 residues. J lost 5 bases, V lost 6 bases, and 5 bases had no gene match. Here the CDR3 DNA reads TGTGCCAGCAGAACCGGGACAGGGGGTACTGAAGCTTTCTTT. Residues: CASRTGTGGTEAFF.

The CDR3 bases are TGTGCCAGCAGTTCCCCCCGGACGGGCTATGGCTACACCTTC. It yields the protein CASSSPRTGYGYTF. This sequence joins TRBV6-9 and TRBJ1-2, with unresolved D. The CDR3 is 14 amino acids. The V end was cut by 4 bases, the J end by 4 bases, with 13 bases between. Germline CDR1 is MNHGY and CDR2 is SVAAGI.

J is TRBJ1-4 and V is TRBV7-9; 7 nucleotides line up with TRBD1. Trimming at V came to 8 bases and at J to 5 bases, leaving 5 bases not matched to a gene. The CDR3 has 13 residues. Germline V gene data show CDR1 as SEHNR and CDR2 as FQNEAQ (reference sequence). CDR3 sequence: CASARDRNEKLFF. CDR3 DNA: TGTGCCAGCGCCCGGGACAGAAATGAAAAACTGTTTTTT.

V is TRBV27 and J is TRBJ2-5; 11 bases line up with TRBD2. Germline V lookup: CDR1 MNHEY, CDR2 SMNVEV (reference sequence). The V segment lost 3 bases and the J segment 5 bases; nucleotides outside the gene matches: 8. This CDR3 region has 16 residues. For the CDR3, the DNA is TGTGCCAGCAGTTTCCGTAGCGGGAGGGCCGGTGAGACCCAGTACTTC. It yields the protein CASSFRSGRAGETQYF.

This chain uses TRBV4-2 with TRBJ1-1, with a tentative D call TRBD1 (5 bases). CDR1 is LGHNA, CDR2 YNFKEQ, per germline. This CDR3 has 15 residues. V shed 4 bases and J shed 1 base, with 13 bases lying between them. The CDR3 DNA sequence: TGTGCCAGCAGCCGACCGGGACTTCCGAACACTGAAGCTTTCTTT. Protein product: CASSRPGLPNTEAFF.

In nucleotides, the CDR3 is TGTGCCAGCAGCCAGACCCGGGCCAGCTCTGGGGCCAACGTCCTGACTTTC. It is translated as CASSQTRASSGANVLTF. V and J are TRBV4-2 and TRBJ2-6; D remains unclear. Germline V gene data show CDR1 as LGHNA and CDR2 as YNFKEQ. V lost 3 bases and J lost 0, with 12 bases in between. The CDR3 spans 17 residues.

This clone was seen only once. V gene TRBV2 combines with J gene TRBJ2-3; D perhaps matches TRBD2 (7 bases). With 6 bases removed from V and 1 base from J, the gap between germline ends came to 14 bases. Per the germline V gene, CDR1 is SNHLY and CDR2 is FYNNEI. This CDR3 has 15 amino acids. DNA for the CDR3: TGTGCCAGCAGCCTCGGGGGGCTGGGCACAGATACGCAGTATTTT. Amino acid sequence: CASSLGGLGTDTQYF.

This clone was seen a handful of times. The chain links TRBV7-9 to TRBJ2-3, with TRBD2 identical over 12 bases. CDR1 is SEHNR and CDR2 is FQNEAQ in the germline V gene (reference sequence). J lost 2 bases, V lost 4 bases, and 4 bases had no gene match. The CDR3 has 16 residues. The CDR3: CASSSTSGRVTDTQYF. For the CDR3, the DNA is TGTGCCAGCAGCTCGACTAGCGGGAGAGTCACAGATACGCAGTATTTT.

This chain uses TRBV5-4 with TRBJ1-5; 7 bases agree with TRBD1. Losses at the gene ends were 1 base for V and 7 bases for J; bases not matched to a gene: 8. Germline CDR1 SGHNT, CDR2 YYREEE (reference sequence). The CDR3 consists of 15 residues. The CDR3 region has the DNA TGTGCCAGCAGCTTGTTCCGGGACAGAAAACAGCCCCAGCATTTT. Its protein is CASSLFRDRKQPQHF.

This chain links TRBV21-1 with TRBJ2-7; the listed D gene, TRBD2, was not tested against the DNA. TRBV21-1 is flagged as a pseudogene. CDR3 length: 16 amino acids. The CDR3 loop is CASSRARSGRANEQYF. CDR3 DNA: TGTGCCAGCAGCAGGGCGAGGAGCGGGAGGGCGAACGAGCAGTACTTC.

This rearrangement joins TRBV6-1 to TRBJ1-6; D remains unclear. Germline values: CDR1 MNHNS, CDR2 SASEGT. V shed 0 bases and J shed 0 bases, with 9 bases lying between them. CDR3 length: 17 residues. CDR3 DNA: TGTGCCAGCAGTGAAGCTAGTGAGAGCTCCTATAATTCACCCCTCCACTTT. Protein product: CASSEASESSYNSPLHF.

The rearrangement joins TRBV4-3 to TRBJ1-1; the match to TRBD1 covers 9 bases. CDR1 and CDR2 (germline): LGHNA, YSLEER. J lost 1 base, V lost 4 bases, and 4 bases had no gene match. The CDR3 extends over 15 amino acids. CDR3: CASSLQGAWNTEAFF. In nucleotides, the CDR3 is TGCGCCAGCAGCCTACAGGGGGCATGGAACACTGAAGCTTTCTTT.

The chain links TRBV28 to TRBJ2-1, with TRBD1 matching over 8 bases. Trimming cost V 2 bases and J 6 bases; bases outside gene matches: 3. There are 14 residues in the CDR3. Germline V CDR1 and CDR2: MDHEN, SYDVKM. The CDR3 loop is CASSLKDRVNEQFF. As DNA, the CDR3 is TGTGCCAGCAGTTTAAAGGACAGGGTCAATGAGCAGTTCTTC. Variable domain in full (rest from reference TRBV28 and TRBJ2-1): DVKVTQSSRYLVKRTGEKVFLECVQDMDHENMFWYRQDPGLGLRLIYFSYDVKMKEKGDIPEGYSVSREKKERFSLILESASTNQTSMYLCASSLKDRVNEQFFGPGTRLTVL.

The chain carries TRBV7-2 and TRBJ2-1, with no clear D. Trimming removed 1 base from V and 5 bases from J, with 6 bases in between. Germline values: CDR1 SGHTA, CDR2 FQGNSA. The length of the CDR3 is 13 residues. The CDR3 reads CASSLDWNNEQFF. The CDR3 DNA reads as TGTGCCAGCAGCTTAGACTGGAACAATGAGCAGTTCTTC.

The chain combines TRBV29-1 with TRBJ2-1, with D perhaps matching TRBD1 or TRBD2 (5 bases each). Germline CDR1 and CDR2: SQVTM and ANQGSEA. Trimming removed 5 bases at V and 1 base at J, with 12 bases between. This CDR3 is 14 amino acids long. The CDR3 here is CSVNRDQSYNEQFF. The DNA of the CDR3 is TGCAGCGTTAACCGGGACCAGTCCTACAATGAGCAGTTCTTC.

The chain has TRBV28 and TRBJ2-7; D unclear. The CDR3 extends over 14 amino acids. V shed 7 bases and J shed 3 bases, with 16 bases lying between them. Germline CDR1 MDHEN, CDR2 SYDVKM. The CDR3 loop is CASTKLSPHYEQYF. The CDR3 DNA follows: TGTGCCAGCACCAAACTGTCCCCCCACTACGAGCAGTACTTC. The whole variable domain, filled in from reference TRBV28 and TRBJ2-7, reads DVKVTQSSRYLVKRTGEKVFLECVQDMDHENMFWYRQDPGLGLRLIYFSYDVKMKEKGDIPEGYSVSREKKERFSLILESASTNQTSMYLCASTKLSPHYEQYFGPGTRLTVT.

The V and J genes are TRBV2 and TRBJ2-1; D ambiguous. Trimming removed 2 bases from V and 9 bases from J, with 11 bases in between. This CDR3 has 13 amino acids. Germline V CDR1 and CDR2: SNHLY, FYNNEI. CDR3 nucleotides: TGTGCCAGCAGTGAATTAGGGCTTAGTGAGCAGTTCTTC. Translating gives CASSELGLSEQFF.

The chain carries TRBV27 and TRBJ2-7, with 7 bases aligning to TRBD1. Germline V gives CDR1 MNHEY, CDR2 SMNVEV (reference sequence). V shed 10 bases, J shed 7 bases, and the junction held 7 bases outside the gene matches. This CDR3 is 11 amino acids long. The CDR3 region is CATTGEWEQYF. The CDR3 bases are TGTGCCACAACAGGGGAATGGGAGCAGTACTTC.

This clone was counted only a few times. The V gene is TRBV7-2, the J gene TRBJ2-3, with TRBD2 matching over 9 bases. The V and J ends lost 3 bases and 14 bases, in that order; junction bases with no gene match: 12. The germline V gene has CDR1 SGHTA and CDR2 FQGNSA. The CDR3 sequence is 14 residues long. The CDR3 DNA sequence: TGTGCCAGCAGCTTTGGGGTAGCGGGAGCTGAGTGGTATTTT. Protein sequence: CASSFGVAGAEWYF.

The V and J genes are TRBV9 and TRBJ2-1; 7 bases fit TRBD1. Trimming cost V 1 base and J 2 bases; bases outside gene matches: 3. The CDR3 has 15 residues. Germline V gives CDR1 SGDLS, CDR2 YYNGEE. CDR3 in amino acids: CASSVNRGTYNEQFF. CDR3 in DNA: TGTGCCAGCAGCGTAAACAGGGGCACCTACAATGAGCAGTTCTTC.

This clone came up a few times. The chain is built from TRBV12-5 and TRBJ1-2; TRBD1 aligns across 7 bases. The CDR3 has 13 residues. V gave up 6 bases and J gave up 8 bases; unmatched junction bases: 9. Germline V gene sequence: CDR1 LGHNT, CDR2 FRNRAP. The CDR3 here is CASGRTGLEGYTF. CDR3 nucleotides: TGTGCTAGTGGGCGGACAGGTTTAGAGGGCTACACCTTC.

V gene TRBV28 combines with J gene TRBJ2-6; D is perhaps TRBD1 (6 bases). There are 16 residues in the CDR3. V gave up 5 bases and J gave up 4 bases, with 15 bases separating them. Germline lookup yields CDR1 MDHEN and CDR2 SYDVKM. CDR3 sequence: CASSTPPGAGANVLTF. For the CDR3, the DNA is TGTGCCAGCAGTACGCCGCCAGGGGCCGGGGCCAACGTCCTGACTTTC.

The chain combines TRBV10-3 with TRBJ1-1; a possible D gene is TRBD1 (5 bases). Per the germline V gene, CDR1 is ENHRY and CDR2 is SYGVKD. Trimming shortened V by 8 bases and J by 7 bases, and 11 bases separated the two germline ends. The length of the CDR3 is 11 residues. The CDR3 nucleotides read TGTGCCATCTCCCGGGGGGATGAAGCTTTCTTT. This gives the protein CAISRGDEAFF.

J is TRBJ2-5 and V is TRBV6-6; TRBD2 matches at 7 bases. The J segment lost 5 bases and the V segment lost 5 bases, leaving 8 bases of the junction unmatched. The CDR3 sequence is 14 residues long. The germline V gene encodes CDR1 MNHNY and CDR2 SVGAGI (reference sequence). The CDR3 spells CASSQPGGWETQYF. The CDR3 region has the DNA TGTGCCAGCAGTCAACCGGGGGGTTGGGAGACCCAGTACTTC.

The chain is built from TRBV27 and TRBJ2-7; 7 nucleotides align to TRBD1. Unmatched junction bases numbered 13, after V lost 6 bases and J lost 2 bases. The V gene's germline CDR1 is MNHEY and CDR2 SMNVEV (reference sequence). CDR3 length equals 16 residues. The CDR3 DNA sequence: TGTGCCAGCAGGATATACTCCGGGACAGCCACCTACGAGCAGTACTTC. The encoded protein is CASRIYSGTATYEQYF.

CDR3 sequence: CASSPPGHRGSDTQYF. CDR3 DNA: TGTGCCAGCAGCCCTCCGGGACACCGGGGGTCAGATACGCAGTATTTT. V is TRBV9 and J is TRBJ2-3; D may be TRBD1 or TRBD2 (6 bases each). Per the germline V gene, CDR1 is SGDLS and CDR2 is YYNGEE. The V gene lost 4 bases and the J gene lost 4 bases, with 19 bases spanning the gap. This CDR3 has 16 residues.